This T cell receptor (beta chain) was recovered during a study of Graves' ophthalmopathy and Graves' hyperthyroidism. Study-wide context: A follow-up of 18 months without ophthalmopathy meant that hyperthyroidism was stable. Points from the study as a whole: Appearing in blood as well were most expanded thyroid clonotypes above 0.001 frequency.

This clonotype showed up many times. Its antigen is unknown. Researchers took RNA transcripts and amplified TCR beta CDR3 regions from them. First-round RT-PCR employed HTBI primers, with a second-round multiplex PCR after it. MiXCR, run by TCRdb on the multiplex PCR reads, gives a single entry per CDR3 protein. In the table there are about 590,000 distinct CDR3 sequences, approximately 37% of which are singletons. The CDR3 runs to 14 residues. The V and J ends lost 3 bases and 0 bases respectively, with 5 bases between them. The chain carries TRBV12-3 or TRBV12-4 and TRBJ2-2, with no clear D. The clonotype comes from an adult man with Graves' hyperthyroidism. Sequencing used peripheral blood or thyroid tissue (not recorded which). The DNA for the CDR3 is TGTGCCAGCAGTTTTAACGCGAACACCGGGGAGCTGTTTTTT. Its protein product is CASSFNANTGELFF.